This section outlines one TCR beta chain sequence together with its context. Antigen: not known. Libraries were prepared by immunoSEQ multiplex PCR; TCRdb keeps only in-frame clonotypes and omits some of them. The sample consists of about 92,000 clones, about 89% of them appearing once. The data stem from a study of T cell responses to AZD1222 COVID-19 vaccine. Study-level findings and limits: Spike-specific TCR breadth and depth were elevated following two AZD1222 doses. Repertoire collection took place solely once the T cell response had peaked. Across the whole spike, CD4 TCRs peaked at regions 160-218 and 743-854. Nearly half of unique spike-specific TCRs reportedly avoided B.1.351 and B.1.1.7 mutated regions.

V gave up 6 bases and J gave up 11 bases, with 16 bases separating them. Germline loops: CDR1 MNHEY, CDR2 SVGAGI. The CDR3 length is 12 residues. The rearrangement links TRBV6-5 to TRBJ1-1; no reliable D call. Material: peripheral blood, obtained on day 0 of AZD1222 vaccination. The origin of this receptor is an adult in good health. The CDR3 bases are TGTGCCAGCAGCCCCCTCGGCGCCGGGGCTTTCTTT. It is translated as CASSPLGAGAFF.